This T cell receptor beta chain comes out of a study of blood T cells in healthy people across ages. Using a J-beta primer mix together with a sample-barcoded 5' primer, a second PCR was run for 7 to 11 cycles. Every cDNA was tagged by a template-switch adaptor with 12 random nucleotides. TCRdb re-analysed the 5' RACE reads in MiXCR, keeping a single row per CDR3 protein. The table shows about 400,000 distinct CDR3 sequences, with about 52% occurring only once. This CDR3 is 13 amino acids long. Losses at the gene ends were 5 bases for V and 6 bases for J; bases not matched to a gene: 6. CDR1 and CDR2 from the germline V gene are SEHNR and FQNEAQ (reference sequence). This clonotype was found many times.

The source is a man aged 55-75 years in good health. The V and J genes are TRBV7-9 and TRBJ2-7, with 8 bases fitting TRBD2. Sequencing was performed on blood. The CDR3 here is CASSRISGIEQYF. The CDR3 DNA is TGTGCCAGCAGCAGGATTAGCGGGATCGAGCAGTACTTC.